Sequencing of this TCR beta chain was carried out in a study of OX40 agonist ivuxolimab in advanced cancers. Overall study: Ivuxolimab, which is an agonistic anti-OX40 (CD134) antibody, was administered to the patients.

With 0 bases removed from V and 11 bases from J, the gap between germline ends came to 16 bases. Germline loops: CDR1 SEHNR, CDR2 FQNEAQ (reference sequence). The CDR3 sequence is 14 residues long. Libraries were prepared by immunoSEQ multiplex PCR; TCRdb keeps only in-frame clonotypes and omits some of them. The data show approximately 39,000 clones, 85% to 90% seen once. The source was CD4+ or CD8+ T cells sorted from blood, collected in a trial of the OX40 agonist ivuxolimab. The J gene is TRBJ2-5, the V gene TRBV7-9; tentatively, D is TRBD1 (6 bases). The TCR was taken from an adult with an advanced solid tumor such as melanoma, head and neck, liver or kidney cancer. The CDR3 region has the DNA TGTGCCAGCAGCTTAGCGGACAGCCCTCTCTGGCAGTACTTC. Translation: CASSLADSPLWQYF.